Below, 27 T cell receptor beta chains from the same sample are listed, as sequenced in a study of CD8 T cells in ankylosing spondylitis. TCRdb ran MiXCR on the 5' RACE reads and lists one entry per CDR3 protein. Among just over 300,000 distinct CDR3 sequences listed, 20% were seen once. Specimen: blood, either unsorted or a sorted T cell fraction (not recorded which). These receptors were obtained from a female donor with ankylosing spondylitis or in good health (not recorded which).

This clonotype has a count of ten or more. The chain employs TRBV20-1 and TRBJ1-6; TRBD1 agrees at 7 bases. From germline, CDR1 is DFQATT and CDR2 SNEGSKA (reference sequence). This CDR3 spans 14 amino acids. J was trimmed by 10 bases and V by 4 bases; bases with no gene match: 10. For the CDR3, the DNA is TGCAGTGCTACACCTGACAGGGATGGATCACCCCTCCACTTT. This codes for CSATPDRDGSPLHF.

CDR3 bases: TGTGCCAGCAGTCGGGGCCCACTAGCGCTGTCCTACAATGAGCAGTTCTTC. Translated: CASSRGPLALSYNEQFF. V gene TRBV7-3 combines with J gene TRBJ2-1; 7 positions match TRBD2. Germline CDR1 reads SGHTA; CDR2 reads FQGTGA. The CDR3 sequence is 17 residues long. After removal of 6 bases from V and 1 base from J, the junction contained 12 bases not matched to a gene.

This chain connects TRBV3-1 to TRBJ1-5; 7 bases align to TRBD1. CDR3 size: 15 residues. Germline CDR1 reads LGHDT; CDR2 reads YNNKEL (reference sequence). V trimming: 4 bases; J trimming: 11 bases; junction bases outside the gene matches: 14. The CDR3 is CASSLGQTFGGAQHF. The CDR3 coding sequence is TGTGCCAGCAGCCTGGGACAGACCTTTGGCGGGGCCCAGCATTTT. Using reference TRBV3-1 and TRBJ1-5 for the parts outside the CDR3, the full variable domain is DTAVSQTPKYLVTQMGNDKSIKCEQNLGHDTMYWYKQDSKKFLKIMFSYNNKELIINETVPNRFSPKSPDKAHLNLHINSLELGDSAVYFCASSLGQTFGGAQHFGDGTRLSIL.

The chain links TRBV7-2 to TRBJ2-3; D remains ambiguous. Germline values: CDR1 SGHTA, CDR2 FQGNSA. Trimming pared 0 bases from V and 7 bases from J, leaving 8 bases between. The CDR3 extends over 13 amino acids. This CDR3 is CASSLAGTNTQYF. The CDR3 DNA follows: TGTGCCAGCAGCTTAGCGGGTACTAATACGCAGTATTTT.

The CDR3 nucleotides are TGTGCCATCAGCCTTCAGGACGTCTACGAGCAGTACTTC. Translation gives CAISLQDVYEQYF. The gene calls are TRBV10-3 and TRBJ2-7; D remains unclear. The CDR3 totals 13 residues. Germline CDR1 and CDR2: ENHRY and SYGVKD. The V end lost 6 bases, the J end lost 3 bases, and 12 bases lay between the germline ends.

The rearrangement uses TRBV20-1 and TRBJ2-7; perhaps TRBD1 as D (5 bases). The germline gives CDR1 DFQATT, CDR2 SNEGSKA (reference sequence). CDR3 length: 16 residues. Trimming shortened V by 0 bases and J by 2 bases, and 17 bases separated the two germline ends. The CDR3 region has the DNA TGCAGTGCTAGAGATGGGCGTTCCGACAGTACCTACGAGCAGTACTTC. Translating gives CSARDGRSDSTYEQYF.

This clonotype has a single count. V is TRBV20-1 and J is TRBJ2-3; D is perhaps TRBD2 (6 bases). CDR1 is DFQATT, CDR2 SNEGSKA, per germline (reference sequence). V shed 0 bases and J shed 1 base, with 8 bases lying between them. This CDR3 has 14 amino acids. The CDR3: CSARESGGTDTQYF. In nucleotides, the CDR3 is TGCAGTGCTAGAGAATCGGGGGGCACAGATACGCAGTATTTT.

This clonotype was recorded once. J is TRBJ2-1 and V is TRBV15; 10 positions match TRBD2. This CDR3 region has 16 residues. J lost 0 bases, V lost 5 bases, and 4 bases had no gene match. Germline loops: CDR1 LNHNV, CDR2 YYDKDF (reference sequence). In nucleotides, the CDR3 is TGTGCCACCAGCCGTCTAGCGGGAGCCTCCTACAATGAGCAGTTCTTC. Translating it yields CATSRLAGASYNEQFF.

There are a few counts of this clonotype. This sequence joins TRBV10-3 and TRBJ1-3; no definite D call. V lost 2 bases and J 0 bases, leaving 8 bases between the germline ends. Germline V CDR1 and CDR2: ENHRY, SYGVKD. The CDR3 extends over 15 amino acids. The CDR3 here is CAISETVLSGNTIYF. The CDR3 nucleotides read TGTGCCATCAGTGAGACGGTCCTCTCTGGAAACACCATATATTTT.

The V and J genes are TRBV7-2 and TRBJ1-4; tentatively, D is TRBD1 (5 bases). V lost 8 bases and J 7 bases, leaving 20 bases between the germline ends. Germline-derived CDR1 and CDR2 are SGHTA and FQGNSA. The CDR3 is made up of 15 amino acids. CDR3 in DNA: TGTGCCAGCGGGGCTCACCTCGGATCTGGTGAAAAACTGTTTTTT. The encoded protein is CASGAHLGSGEKLFF.

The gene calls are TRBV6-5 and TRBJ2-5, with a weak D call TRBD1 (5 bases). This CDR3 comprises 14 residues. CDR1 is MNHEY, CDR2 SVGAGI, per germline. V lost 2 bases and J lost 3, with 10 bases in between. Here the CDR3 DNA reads TGTGCCAGCAGTTACCTCAACAGGAAAGAGACCCAGTACTTC. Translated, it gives CASSYLNRKETQYF.

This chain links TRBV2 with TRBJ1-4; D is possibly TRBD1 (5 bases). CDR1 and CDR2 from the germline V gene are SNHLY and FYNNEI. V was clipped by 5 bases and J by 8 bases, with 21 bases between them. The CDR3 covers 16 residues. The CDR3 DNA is TGTGCCAGCAGTCCCTCCGCTGGGGGGGGAGGCGAAAAACTGTTTTTT. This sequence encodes CASSPSAGGGGEKLFF.

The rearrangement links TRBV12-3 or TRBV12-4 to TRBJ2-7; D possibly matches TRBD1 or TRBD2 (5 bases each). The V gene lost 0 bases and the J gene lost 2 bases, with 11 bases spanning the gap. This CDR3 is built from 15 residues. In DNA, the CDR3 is TGTGCCAGCAGTTTAGCGCTGGGACGGACCTACGAGCAGTACTTC. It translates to CASSLALGRTYEQYF.

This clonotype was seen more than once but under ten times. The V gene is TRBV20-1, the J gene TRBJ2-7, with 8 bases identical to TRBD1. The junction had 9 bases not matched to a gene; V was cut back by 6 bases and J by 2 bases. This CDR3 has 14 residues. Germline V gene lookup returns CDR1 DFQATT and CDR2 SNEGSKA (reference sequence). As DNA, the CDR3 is TGCAGTGCCCCCAGGGCAGGGGGCCCCTACGAGCAGTACTTC. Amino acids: CSAPRAGGPYEQYF.

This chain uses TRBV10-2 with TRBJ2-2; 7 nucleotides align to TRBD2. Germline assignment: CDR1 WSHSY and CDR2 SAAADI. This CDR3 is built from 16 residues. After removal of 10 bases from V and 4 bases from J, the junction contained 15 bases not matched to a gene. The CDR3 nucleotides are TGCGCCATCTCGTCGGCGGGAGCCCTTGGCACCGGGGAGCTGTTTTTT. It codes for CAISSAGALGTGELFF.

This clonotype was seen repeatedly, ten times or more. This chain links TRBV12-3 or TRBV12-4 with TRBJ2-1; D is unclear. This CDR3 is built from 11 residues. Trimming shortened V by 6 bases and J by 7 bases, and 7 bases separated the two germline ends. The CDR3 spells CASRERNEQFF. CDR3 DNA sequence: TGTGCCAGCAGGGAAAGAAATGAGCAGTTCTTC.

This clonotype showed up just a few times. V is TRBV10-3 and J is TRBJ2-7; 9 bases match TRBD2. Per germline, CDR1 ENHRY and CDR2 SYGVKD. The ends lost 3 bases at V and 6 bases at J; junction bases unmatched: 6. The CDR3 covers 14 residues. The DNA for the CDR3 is TGTGCCATCAGTGATCTGCGGGAGGGCCCCGAGCAGTACTTC. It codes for CAISDLREGPEQYF.

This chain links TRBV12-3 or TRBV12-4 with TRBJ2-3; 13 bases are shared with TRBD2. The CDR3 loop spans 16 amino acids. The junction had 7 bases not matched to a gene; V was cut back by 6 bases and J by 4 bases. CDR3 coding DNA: TGTGCCAGCAGCCCCGAACTAGCGGGAGGGGCAGATACGCAGTATTTT. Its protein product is CASSPELAGGADTQYF.

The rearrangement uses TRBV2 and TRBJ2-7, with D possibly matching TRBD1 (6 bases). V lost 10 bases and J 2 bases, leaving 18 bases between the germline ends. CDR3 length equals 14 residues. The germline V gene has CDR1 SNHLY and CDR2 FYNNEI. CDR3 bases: TGTGCCACCCGCGACAGGACGGACGCCTACGAGCAGTACTTC. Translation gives CATRDRTDAYEQYF. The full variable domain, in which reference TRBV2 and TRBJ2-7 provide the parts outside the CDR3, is EPEVTQTPSHQVTQMGQEVILRCVPISNHLYFYWYRQILGQKVEFLVSFYNNEISEKSEIFDDQFSVERPDGSNFTLKIRSTKLEDSAMYFCATRDRTDAYEQYFGPGTRLTVT.

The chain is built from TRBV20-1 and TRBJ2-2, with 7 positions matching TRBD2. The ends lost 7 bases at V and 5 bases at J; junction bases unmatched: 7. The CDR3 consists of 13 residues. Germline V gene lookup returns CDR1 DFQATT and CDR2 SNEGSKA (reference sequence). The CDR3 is CSGRTRETGELFF. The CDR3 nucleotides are TGCAGTGGGAGGACTAGGGAAACCGGGGAGCTGTTTTTT.

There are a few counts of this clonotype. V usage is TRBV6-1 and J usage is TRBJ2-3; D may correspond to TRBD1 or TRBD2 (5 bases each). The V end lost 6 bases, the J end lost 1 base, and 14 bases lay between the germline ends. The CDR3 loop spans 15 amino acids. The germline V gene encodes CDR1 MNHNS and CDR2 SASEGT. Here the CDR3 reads CASSAAMGGTDTQYF. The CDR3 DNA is TGTGCCAGCAGCGCCGCCATGGGGGGCACAGATACGCAGTATTTT.

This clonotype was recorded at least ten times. DNA for the CDR3: TGCAGCGTTCTTCTAGCGTTCACCCCCTACGAGCAGTACTTC. Translated: CSVLLAFTPYEQYF. The chain combines TRBV29-1 with TRBJ2-7; D possibly corresponds to TRBD2 (6 bases). In germline, CDR1 is SQVTM, CDR2 ANQGSEA. V lost 5 bases and J lost 2, with 16 bases in between. The CDR3 has 14 amino acids.

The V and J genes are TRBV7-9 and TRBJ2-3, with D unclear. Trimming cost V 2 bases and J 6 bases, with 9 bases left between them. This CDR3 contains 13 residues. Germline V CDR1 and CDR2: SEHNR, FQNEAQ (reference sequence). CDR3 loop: CASSLLSLDTQYF. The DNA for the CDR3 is TGTGCCAGCAGCTTACTATCGCTCGATACGCAGTATTTT. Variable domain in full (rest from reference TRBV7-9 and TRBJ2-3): DTGVSQNPRHKITKRGQNVTFRCDPISEHNRLYWYRQTLGQGPEFLTYFQNEAQLEKSRLLSDRFSAERPKGSFSTLEIQRTEQGDSAMYLCASSLLSLDTQYFGPGTRLTVL.

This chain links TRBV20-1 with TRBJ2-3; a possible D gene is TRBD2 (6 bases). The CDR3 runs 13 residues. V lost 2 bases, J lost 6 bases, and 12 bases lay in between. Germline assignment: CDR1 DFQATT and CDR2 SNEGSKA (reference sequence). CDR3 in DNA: TGCAGTGCTAGACTAGGAGGGACGGATACGCAGTATTTT. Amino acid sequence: CSARLGGTDTQYF.

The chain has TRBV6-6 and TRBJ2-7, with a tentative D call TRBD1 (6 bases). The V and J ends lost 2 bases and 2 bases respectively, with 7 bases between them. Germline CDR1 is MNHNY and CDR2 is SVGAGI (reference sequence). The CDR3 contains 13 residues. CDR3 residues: CASSYRQAYEQYF. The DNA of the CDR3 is TGTGCCAGCAGTTACAGACAGGCCTACGAGCAGTACTTC.

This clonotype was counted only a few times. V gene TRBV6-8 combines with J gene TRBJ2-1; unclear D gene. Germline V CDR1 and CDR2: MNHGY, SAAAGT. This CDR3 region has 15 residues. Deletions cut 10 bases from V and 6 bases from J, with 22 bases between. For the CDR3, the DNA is TGTGCCAACCTCGAGGTTAGGGTGGCGTGCAATGAGCAGTTCTTC. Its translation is CANLEVRVACNEQFF.

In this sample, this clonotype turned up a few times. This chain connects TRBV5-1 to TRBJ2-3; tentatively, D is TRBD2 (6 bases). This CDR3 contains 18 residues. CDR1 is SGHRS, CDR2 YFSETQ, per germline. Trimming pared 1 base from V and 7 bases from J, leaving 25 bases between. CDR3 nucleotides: TGCGCCAGCAGCTTGTCTGGATATCCGGGACTGATGGGCAATACGCAGTATTTT. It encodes CASSLSGYPGLMGNTQYF.